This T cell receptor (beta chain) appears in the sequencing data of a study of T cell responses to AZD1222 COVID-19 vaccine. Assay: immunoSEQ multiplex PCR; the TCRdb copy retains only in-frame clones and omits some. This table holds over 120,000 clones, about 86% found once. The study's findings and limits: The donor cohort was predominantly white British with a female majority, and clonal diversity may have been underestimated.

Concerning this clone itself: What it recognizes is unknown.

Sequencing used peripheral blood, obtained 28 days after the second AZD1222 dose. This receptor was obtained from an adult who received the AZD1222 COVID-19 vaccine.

CDR3 nucleotide sequence: TGTGCCAGCAGCCAAGGTAGTGAGGGGGGCTACGAGCAGTACTTC. Translating gives CASSQGSEGGYEQYF. This chain connects TRBV14 to TRBJ2-7; D may be TRBD1 or TRBD2 (6 bases each). There are 15 residues in the CDR3. The V gene's germline CDR1 is SGHDN and CDR2 FVKESK. Trimming shortened V by 1 base and J by 3 bases, and 13 bases separated the two germline ends.